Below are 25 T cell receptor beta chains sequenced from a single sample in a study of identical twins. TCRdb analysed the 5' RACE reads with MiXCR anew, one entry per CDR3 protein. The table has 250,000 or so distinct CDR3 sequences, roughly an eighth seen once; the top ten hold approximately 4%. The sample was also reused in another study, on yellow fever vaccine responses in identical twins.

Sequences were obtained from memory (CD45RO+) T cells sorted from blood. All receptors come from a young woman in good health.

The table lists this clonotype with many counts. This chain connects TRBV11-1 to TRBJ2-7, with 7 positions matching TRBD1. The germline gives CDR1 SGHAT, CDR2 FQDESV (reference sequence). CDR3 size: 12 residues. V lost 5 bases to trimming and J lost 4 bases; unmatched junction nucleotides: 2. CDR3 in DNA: TGTGCCAGCAGCCGGGACAGTTACGAGCAGTACTTC. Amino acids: CASSRDSYEQYF.

The CDR3 region is CSAPRTGEAEAFF. The DNA for the CDR3 is TGCAGTGCTCCACGGACAGGGGAGGCTGAAGCTTTCTTT. V is TRBV20-1 and J is TRBJ1-1, with 9 bases fitting TRBD1. CDR3 size: 13 residues. With V trimmed by 5 bases and J by 6 bases, 7 bases remained unmatched. CDR1 and CDR2 (germline): DFQATT, SNEGSKA (reference sequence).

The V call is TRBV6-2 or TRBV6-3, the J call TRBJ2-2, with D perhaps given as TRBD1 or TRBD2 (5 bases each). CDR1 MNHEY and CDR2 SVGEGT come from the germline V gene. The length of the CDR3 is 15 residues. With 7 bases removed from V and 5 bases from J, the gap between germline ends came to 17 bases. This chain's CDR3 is CASNSGPTRTGELFF. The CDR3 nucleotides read TGTGCCAGCAACTCGGGACCAACACGGACCGGGGAGCTGTTTTTT.

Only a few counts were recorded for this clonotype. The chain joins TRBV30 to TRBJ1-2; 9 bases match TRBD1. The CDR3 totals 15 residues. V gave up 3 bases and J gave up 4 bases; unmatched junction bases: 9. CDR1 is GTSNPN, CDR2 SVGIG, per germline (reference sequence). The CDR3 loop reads CAWRGTGNGVYGYTF. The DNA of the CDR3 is TGTGCCTGGAGGGGGACAGGGAATGGGGTCTATGGCTACACCTTC.

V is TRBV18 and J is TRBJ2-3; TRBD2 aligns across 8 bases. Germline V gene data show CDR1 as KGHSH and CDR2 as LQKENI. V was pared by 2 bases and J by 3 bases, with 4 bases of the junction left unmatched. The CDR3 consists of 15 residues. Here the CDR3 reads CASSPVQRGTDTQYF. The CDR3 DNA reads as TGTGCCAGCTCACCAGTCCAGCGGGGGACAGATACGCAGTATTTT.

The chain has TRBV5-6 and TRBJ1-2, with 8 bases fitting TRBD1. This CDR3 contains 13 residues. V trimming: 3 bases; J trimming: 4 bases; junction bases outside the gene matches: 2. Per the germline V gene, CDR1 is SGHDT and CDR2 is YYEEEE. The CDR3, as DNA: TGTGCCAGCAGCTGGACAGGGAGCTATGGCTACACCTTC. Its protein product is CASSWTGSYGYTF.

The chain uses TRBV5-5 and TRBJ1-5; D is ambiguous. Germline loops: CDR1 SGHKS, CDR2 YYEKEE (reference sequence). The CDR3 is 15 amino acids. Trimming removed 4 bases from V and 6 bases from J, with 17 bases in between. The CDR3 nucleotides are TGTGCCAGCAGCACTACAATGTCCAAAGGTCAGCCCCAGCATTTT. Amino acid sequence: CASSTTMSKGQPQHF.

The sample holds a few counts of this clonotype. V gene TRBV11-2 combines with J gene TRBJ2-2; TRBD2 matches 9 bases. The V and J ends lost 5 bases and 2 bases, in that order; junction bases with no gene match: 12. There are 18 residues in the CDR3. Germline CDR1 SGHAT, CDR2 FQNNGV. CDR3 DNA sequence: TGTGCCAGCAGCCACCGACTAGCGGAGCTACGAAACACCGGGGAGCTGTTTTTT. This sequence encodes CASSHRLAELRNTGELFF.

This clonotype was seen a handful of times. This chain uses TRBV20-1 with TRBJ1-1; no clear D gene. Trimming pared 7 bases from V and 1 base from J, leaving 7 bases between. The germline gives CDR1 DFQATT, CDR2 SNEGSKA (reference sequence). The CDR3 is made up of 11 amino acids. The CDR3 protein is CSEGGNTEAFF. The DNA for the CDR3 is TGCAGTGAAGGAGGGAACACTGAAGCTTTCTTT.

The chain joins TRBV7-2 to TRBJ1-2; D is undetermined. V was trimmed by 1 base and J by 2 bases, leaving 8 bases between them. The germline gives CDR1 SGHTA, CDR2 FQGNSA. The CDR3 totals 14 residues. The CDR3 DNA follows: TGTGCCAGCAGCTTAGTCTCCGGAAACTATGGCTACACCTTC. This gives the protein CASSLVSGNYGYTF.

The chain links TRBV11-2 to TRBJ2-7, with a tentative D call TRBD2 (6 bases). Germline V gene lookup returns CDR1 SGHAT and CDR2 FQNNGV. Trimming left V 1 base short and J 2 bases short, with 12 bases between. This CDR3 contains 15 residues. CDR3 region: CASSLVADFAYEQYF. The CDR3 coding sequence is TGTGCCAGCAGCTTAGTAGCGGATTTTGCCTACGAGCAGTACTTC.

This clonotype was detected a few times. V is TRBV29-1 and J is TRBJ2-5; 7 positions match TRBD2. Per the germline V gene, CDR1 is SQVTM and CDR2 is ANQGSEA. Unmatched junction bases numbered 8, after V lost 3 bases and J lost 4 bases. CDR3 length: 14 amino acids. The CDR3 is CSVEDGGVGETQYF. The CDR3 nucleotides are TGCAGCGTTGAGGATGGGGGGGTCGGAGAGACCCAGTACTTC.

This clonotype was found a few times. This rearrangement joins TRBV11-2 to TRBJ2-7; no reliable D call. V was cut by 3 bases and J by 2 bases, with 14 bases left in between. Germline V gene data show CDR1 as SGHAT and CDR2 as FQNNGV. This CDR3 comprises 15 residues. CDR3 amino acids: CASSFIPAATYEQYF. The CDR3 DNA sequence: TGTGCCAGCAGCTTTATCCCCGCGGCTACCTACGAGCAGTACTTC.

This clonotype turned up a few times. CDR3 nucleotide sequence: TGCAGCACCAAGACAGGAGACACGGCCGGGGAGCTGTTTTTT. Translated: CSTKTGDTAGELFF. The chain uses TRBV29-1 and TRBJ2-2, with a weak D call TRBD1 (6 bases). CDR3 length: 14 amino acids. V lost 8 bases and J lost 6, with 19 bases in between. Germline V gene lookup returns CDR1 SQVTM and CDR2 ANQGSEA.

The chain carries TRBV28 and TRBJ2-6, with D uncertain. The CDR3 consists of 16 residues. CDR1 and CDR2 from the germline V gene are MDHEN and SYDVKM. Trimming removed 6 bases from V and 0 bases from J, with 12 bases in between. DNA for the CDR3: TGTGCCAGCAGAATGTCCTTTACCTCTGGGGCCAACGTCCTGACTTTC. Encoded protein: CASRMSFTSGANVLTF.

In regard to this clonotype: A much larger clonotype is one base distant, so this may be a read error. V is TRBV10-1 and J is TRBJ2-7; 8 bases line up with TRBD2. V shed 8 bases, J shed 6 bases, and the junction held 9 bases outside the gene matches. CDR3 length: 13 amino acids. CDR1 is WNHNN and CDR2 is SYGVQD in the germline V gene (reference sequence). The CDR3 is CASAGTRCGEQYF. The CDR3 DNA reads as TGCGCCAGCGCGGGGACTAGATGTGGCGAGCAGTACTTC.

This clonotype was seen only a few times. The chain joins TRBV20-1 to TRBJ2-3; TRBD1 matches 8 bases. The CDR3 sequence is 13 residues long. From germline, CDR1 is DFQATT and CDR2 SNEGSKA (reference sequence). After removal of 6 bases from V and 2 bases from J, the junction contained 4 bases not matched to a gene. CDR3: CSAPQGATDTQYF. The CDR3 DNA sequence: TGCAGTGCACCTCAGGGGGCCACAGATACGCAGTATTTT.

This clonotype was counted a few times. CDR3 protein: CASSQNRGSETQYF. Written as DNA, the CDR3 is TGTGCCAGCAGTCAAAACAGGGGCTCAGAGACCCAGTACTTC. The chain combines TRBV28 with TRBJ2-5; TRBD1 matches 7 bases. Germline-derived CDR1 and CDR2 are MDHEN and SYDVKM. The V and J ends lost 5 bases and 4 bases, in that order; junction bases with no gene match: 7. CDR3 length: 14 amino acids.

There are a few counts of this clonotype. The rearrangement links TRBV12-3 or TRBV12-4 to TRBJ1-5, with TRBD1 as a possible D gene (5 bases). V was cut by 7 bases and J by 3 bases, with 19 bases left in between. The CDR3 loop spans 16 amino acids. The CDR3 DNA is TGTGCCAGCACGTTGGGCTCGGGGGAAATCAATCAGCCCCAGCATTTT. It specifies CASTLGSGEINQPQHF.

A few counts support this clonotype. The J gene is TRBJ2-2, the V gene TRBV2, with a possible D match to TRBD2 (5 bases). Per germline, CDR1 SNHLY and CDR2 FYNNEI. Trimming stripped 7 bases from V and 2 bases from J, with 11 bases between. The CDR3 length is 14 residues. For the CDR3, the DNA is TGTGCCAGCAAGAGAACGGGAAACACCGGGGAGCTGTTTTTT. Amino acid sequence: CASKRTGNTGELFF.

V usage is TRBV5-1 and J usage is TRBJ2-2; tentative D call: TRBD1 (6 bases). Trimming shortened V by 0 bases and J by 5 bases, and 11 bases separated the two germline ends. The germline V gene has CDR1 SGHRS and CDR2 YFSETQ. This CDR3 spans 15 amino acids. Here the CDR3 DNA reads TGCGCCAGCAGCTTGGACCAGGGGCAGACCGGGGAGCTGTTTTTT. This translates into CASSLDQGQTGELFF.

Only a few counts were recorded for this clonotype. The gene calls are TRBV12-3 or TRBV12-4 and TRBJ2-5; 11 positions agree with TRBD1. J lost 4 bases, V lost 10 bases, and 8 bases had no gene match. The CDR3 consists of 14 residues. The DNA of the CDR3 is TGTGCCACTTTACGGGACAGGGGGAGAGAGACCCAGTACTTC. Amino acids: CATLRDRGRETQYF.

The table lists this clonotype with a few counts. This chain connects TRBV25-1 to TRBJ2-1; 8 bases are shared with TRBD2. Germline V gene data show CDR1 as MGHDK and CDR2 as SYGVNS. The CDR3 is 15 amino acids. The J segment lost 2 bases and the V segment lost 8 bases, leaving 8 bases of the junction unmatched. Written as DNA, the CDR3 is TGTGCCAGCGCCCCTTATAGCGGGACCTACAATGAGCAGTTCTTC. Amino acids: CASAPYSGTYNEQFF.

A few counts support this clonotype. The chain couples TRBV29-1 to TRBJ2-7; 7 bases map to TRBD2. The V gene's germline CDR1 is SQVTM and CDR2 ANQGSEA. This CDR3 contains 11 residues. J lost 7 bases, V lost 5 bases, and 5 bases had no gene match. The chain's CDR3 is CSVLLGGEQYF. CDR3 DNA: TGCAGCGTTCTGTTGGGAGGGGAGCAGTACTTC.

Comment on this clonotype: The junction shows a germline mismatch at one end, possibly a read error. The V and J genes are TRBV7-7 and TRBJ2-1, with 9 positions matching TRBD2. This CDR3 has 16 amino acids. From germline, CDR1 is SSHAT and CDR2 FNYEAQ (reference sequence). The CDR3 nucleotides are TGTGCTAGCAGCAATACTGCGGGAGGGACCAACAATGAGCAGTTCTTC. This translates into CASSNTAGGTNNEQFF.